One TCR beta chain is described in this entry. This clonotype was counted ten times or more. Its antigen is still unknown. Base qualities are not at hand, and no much larger clone is one base apart. For repertoire sequencing, TCR beta CDR3 regions were amplified from RNA transcripts. The first round of RT-PCR was done with HTBI primers and the Qiagen OneStep RT-PCR kit, and was followed by a second round of multiplex PCR, then size selection and purification. Libraries were sequenced on an Illumina HiSeq2000 using paired-end 100 bp reads. Per the source publication's procedure: SOAPnuke was used to process the reads, removing any read that contained adapters or uncalled bases, had a mean Phred below 15, or lacked an exact match to the constant primer or identifier. COPE v1.2.5 was used to merge high-quality paired reads. Each unique nucleotide sequence was defined as a clonotype, and clonotypes were aligned to IMGT TRB V, D and J references with MiTCR v1.1. Analysis was restricted to V-J combinations with a frequency above 0.0001, which covered roughly 99% of repertoires. For each V-J combination, a TCR clonal expansion and chaos score was defined as the ratio of F50 clonal expansion to chaos observed in the TCRdist matrix. Features were reduced by Welch's t-statistics and random forest to 10 to 15 V-J combinations, which fed a naive Bayes classifier. The Morisita-Horn index was used to measure how similar the thyroid and blood repertoires were. The public reads were run again by TCRdb, first through fastp at Q25 and then through MiXCR, and only productive beta chains were kept. Every entry covers one CDR3 protein and lists the most common genes and DNA from its rows. These V and J calls are TCRdb output, not the study's own analysis. The sample data list around 340,000 distinct CDR3 sequences, and around a sixth of these were observed just once. The leading ten clones occupy approximately 13% of the sample.

The sample is drawn from a study of Graves' ophthalmopathy and Graves' hyperthyroidism listed by TCRdb under 2018. Context from the whole study: Peripheral blood was collected at initial diagnosis, before any treatment. To tell Graves' ophthalmopathy apart from Graves' hyperthyroidism, and to predict which patients would progress to ophthalmopathy, the study relied on TCR beta repertoire signatures. In total, around 130 blood samples were TCR-sequenced: around 42 ophthalmopathy, approximately 80 hyperthyroidism and roughly 17 hyperthyroidism-to-ophthalmopathy patients. To explore V-J signatures distinguishing ophthalmopathy from hyperthyroidism, a discovery set of 100 patients (fewer than 45 ophthalmopathy, about 57 stable hyperthyroidism) was enrolled. An independent validation cohort comprised fewer than 20 hyperthyroidism patients and over 15 patients who later progressed from hyperthyroidism to ophthalmopathy. In over five hyperthyroidism patients, T-cell repertoires of thyroid tissue and blood were compared. Following sampling, methimazole starting at 30 mg daily was administered to hyperthyroidism patients, and high-dose intravenous methylprednisolone was administered to ophthalmopathy patients. Overall results and qualifications from the work: In validation, the model predicted ophthalmopathy progression with 70.59% sensitivity and 72.22% specificity; roughly eleven predicted patients were CT-confirmed with GO in a median of approximately 6.5 months. In cross-validation, the 13-signature model distinguished ophthalmopathy from stable hyperthyroidism with nearly 90% sensitivity and almost 83% specificity, and in the test set the corresponding values were approximately 80% and 75%. Sample size was not predetermined statistically, and investigators were not blinded to group allocation. Most expanded thyroid clonotypes with a frequency above 0.001 also appeared in blood, which suggests that blood repertoires may reflect the immune response in the thyroid.

V ends up 6 bases short and J 2 bases short, with an unmatched junction base count of 8. From the germline V gene, CDR1 is SNHLY and CDR2 is FYNNEI. Including the terminal cysteine and phenylalanine, the CDR3 comprises 17 residues. CDR3 DNA only is kept here, 51 bases in frame from base 1. The ophthalmopathy patients had moderately to severely active disease, with a Clinical Activity Score of 3 or higher, a NOSPECS grade of 4 or higher, and a disease duration of less than 3 months. Patients with other autoimmune diseases, uncontrolled infections, pregnancy or lactation were excluded from the study. Diagnosis relied on clinical symptoms, serum thyroxine, TRAb, thyroid ultrasound and orbital computed tomography. PBMCs were isolated from about 10 ml of fresh peripheral blood by Ficoll-Paque density gradient centrifugation. Total RNA was extracted using Trizol reagent, and RNA quality was checked on an Agilent 2100 Bioanalyzer.

The sequenced sample was peripheral blood. Recombination joined TRBV2 with TRBJ2-6; 9 central nucleotides agree with TRBD1. The origin of this receptor is an adult man with Graves' ophthalmopathy. The CDR3 is CASRIGQGRAGANVLTF. The DNA sequence reads TGTGCCAGCAGAATCGGACAGGGGAGGGCTGGGGCCAACGTCCTGACTTTC.